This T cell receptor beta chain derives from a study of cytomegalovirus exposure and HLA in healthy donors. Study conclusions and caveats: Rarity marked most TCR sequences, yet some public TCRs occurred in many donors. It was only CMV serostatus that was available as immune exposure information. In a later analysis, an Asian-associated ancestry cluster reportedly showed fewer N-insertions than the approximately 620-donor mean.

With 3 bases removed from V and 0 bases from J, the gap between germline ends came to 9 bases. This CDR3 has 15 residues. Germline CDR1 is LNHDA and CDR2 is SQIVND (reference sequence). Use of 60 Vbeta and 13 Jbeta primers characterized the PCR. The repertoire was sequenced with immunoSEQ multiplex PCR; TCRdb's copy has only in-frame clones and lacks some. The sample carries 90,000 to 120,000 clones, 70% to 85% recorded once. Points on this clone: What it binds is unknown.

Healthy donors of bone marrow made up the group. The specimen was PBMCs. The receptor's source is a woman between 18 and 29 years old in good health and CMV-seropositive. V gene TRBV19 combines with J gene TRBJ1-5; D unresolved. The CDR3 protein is CASSIEQSSNQPQHF. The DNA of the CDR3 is TGTGCCAGTAGTATTGAACAGTCTAGCAATCAGCCCCAGCATTTT. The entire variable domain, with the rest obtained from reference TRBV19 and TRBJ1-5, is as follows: DGGITQSPKYLFRKEGQNVTLSCEQNLNHDAMYWYRQDPGQGLRLIYYSQIVNDFQKGDIAEGYSVSREKKESFPLTVTSAQKNPTAFYLCASSIEQSSNQPQHFGDGTRLSIL.